The source of this T cell receptor (beta chain) is a study of cytomegalovirus exposure and HLA in healthy donors. The V gene's germline CDR1 is SGHTA and CDR2 FQGTGA. Trimming cost V 1 base and J 3 bases; bases outside gene matches: 5. The CDR3 runs 16 residues. Overall study results and limits: Excluded were some V segments that proved indistinguishable, including TRBV6-2 and TRBV6-3.

The PCR was carried out with 60 Vbeta primers and 13 Jbeta primers. Data came from immunoSEQ multiplex PCR; TCRdb stores just in-frame clones and leaves some out. The sample has about 140,000 clones; more than 60% are singletons. A word on this clone: No antigen is known for it.

Specimen: PBMCs. The TCR was taken from a male donor in good health and CMV-seronegative. This sequence joins TRBV7-3 and TRBJ2-3; 9 nucleotides agree with TRBD2. The CDR3 nucleotides are TGTGCCAGCAGCTTAAATCCAGCGGGGGGAACAGATACGCAGTATTTT. Translating gives CASSLNPAGGTDTQYF.